These 5 T cell receptor beta chains were sequenced from one sample in a study of cytotoxic CD8 clonotypes in ibrutinib-treated CLL (dated by TCRdb to about 2021). The library came from the immunoSEQ multiplex PCR assay. In its TCRdb copy, this immuneACCESS table keeps in-frame sequences only and misses some clones. Where compared with another copy, unresolved V genes explain less than half of these, and the others have no known cause. The sample profile shows some 300,000 clones; more than 65% of them were found once. Clones ranked in the top ten supply 6.5% to 8.5% of the sample. Sequences were derived from PBMCs, sampled before ibrutinib treatment. The receptors were sampled from a human donor with chronic lymphocytic leukemia.

Here the CDR3 reads CAWSGWDRSYTEAFF. CDR3 coding DNA: TGTGCCTGGAGTGGCTGGGACAGAAGTTACACTGAAGCTTTCTTT. This chain connects TRBV30 to TRBJ1-1; TRBD1 matches 7 bases. CDR1 and CDR2 from the germline V gene are GTSNPN and SVGIG (reference sequence). V was clipped by 1 base and J by 3 bases; unmatched bases: 8. The CDR3 has 15 amino acids.

J is TRBJ2-3 and V is TRBV7-6, with D unclear. V was clipped by 1 base and J by 0 bases, with 11 bases between them. This CDR3 contains 16 residues. The germline gives CDR1 SGHVS, CDR2 FNYEAQ. CDR3 sequence: CASSLGSGGSTDTQYF. The CDR3 nucleotides read TGTGCCAGCAGCTTAGGGTCAGGCGGAAGCACAGATACGCAGTATTTT.

This clone was counted a few times. V is TRBV20-1 and J is TRBJ1-2; no clear D gene. Germline lookup yields CDR1 DFQATT and CDR2 SNEGSKA (reference sequence). The CDR3 extends over 10 amino acids. DNA of the CDR3: TGCAGCGTGCCGTCGCTTGGCTACACCTTC. It encodes CSVPSLGYTF.

The V and J genes are TRBV27 and TRBJ2-5, with D possibly being TRBD2 (6 bases). Germline V gene sequence: CDR1 MNHEY, CDR2 SMNVEV (reference sequence). The CDR3 totals 14 residues. V lost 6 bases and J 2 bases, leaving 13 bases between the germline ends. The CDR3 DNA follows: TGTGCCAGCAGAACTAGCAGATTACAAGAGACCCAGTACTTC. Translated, it gives CASRTSRLQETQYF.

The chain couples TRBV29-1 to TRBJ2-4, with D tentatively TRBD1 (6 bases). CDR1 and CDR2 from the germline V gene are SQVTM and ANQGSEA. The CDR3 is 14 residues long. V was pared by 6 bases and J by 3 bases, with 15 bases between. The chain's CDR3 is CSVKEQGVKNIQYF. The CDR3 coding sequence is TGCAGCGTGAAGGAACAGGGAGTCAAAAACATTCAGTACTTC.